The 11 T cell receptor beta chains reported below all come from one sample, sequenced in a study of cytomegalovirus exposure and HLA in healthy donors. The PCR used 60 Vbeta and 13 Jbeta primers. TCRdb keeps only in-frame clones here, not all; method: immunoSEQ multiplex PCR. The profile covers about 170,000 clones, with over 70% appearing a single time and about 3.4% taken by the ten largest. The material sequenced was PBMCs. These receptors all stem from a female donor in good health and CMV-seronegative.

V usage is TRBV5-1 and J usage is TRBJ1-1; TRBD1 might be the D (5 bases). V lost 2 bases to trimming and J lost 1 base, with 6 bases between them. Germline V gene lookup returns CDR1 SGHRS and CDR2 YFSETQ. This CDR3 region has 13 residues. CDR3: CASSLQENTEAFF. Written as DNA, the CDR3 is TGCGCCAGCAGCTTACAGGAGAACACTGAAGCTTTCTTT.

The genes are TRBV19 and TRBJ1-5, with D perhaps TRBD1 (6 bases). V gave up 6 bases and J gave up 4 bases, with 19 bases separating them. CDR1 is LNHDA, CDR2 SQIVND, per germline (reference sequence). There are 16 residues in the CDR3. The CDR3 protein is CASSSGGAWGNQPQHF. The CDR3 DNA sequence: TGTGCCAGTAGCTCGGGGGGGGCGTGGGGGAATCAGCCCCAGCATTTT. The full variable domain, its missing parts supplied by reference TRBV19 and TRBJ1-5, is DGGITQSPKYLFRKEGQNVTLSCEQNLNHDAMYWYRQDPGQGLRLIYYSQIVNDFQKGDIAEGYSVSREKKESFPLTVTSAQKNPTAFYLCASSSGGAWGNQPQHFGDGTRLSIL.

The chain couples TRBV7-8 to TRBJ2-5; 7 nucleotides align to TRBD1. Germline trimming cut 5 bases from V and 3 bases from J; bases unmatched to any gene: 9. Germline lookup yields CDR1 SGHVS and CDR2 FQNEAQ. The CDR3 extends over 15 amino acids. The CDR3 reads CASSLGKTGKETQYF. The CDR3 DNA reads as TGTGCCAGCAGCCTAGGCAAGACAGGGAAAGAGACCCAGTACTTC.

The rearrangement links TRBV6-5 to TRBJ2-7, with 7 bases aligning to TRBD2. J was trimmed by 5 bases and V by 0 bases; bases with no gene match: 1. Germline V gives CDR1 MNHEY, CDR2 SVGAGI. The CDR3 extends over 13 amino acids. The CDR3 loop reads CASSYSGRDEQYF. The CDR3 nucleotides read TGTGCCAGCAGTTACTCGGGGAGGGACGAGCAGTACTTC.

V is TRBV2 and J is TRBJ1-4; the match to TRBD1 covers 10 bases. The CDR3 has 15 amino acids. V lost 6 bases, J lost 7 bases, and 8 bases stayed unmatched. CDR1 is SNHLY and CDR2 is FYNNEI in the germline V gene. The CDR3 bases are TGTGCCAGCAGGCGCGACAGGGGGCTGGGTGAAAAACTGTTTTTT. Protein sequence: CASRRDRGLGEKLFF.

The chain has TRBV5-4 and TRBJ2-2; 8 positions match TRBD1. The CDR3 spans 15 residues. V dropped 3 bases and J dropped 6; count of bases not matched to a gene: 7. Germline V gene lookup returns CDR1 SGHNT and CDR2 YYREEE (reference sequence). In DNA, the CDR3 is TGTGCCAGCAGCTCAACCCAGGGGGCGGCCGGGGAGCTGTTTTTT. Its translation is CASSSTQGAAGELFF. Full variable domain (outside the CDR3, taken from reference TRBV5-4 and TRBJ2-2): ETGVTQSPTHLIKTRGQQVTLRCSSQSGHNTVSWYQQALGQGPQFIFQYYREEENGRGNFPPRFSGLQFPNYSSELNVNALELDDSALYLCASSSTQGAAGELFFGEGSRLTVL.

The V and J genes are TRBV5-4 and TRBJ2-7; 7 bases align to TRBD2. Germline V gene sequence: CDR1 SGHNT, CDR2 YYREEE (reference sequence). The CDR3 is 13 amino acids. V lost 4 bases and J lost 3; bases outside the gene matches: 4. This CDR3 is CASSVGGGYEQYF. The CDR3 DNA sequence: TGTGCCAGCAGCGTGGGGGGGGGCTACGAGCAGTACTTC.

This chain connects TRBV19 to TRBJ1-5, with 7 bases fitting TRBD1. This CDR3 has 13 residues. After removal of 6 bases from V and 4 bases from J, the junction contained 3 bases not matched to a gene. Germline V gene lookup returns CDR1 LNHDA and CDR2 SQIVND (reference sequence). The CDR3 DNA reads TGTGCCAGTAGACAGGGGAGGAATCAGCCCCAGCATTTT. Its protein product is CASRQGRNQPQHF. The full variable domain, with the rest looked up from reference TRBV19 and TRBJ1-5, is DGGITQSPKYLFRKEGQNVTLSCEQNLNHDAMYWYRQDPGQGLRLIYYSQIVNDFQKGDIAEGYSVSREKKESFPLTVTSAQKNPTAFYLCASRQGRNQPQHFGDGTRLSIL.

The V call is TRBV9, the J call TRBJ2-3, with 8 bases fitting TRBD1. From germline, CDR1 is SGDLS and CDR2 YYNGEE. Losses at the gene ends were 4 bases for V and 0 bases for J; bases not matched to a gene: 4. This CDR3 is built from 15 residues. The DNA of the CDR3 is TGTGCCAGCAGCTCCCAGGGGGCGAGCACAGATACGCAGTATTTT. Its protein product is CASSSQGASTDTQYF.

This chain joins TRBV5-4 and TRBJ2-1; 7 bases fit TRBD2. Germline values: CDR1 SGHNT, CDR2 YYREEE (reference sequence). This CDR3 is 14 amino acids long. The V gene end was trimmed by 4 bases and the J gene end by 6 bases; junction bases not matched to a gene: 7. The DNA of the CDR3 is TGTGCCAGCAGCAGCGGGGCCAGGGCCAATGAGCAGTTCTTC. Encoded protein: CASSSGARANEQFF.

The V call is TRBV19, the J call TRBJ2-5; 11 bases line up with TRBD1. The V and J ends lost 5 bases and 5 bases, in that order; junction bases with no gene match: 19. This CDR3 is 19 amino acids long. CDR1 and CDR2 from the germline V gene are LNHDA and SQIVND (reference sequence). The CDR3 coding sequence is TGTGCCAGTAGTCCCCGGACAGGGGGCGCGACTTGGGGTTGGGAGACCCAGTACTTC. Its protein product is CASSPRTGGATWGWETQYF.